This TCR beta chain was identified in a study of shared clonotypes between healthy human individuals. Study-level information: The study enrolled a couple of women and a few men aged 18 to 49.

The CDR3 runs 14 residues. CDR1 and CDR2 from the germline V gene are SNHLY and FYNNEI. V gave up 6 bases and J gave up 2 bases, with 10 bases separating them. Assay: immunoSEQ multiplex PCR; the TCRdb copy retains only in-frame clones and omits some. The sample lists a few hundred thousand clones, just over 75% occurring once. Adult Caucasians living in Nashville, Tennessee made up all of the donors. The gene calls are TRBV2 and TRBJ1-4; perhaps TRBD1 as D (6 bases). Source material: PBMCs. This clonotype originated in a woman in her thirties or forties in good health. Some clones in this sample may be carry-over from other donors' samples. DNA of the CDR3: TGTGCCAGCAGGCGGACAGAGACTAATGAAAAACTGTTTTTT. This gives the protein CASRRTETNEKLFF.